This TCR beta chain appears in the sequencing data of a study of control samples from healthy donors and cancer patients. The method was immunoSEQ multiplex PCR; TCRdb's version includes in-frame clones alone and lacks a portion of them. Among roughly 160,000 clones, about 94% were seen once, and the ten largest hold approximately 15%. CDR3 size: 14 residues. With 2 bases removed from V and 8 bases from J, the gap between germline ends came to 12 bases. Germline CDR1 reads LNHDA; CDR2 reads SQIVND (reference sequence). The sample consisted of PBMCs. This TCR came from a man between 60 and 70 years old with colorectal cancer. The rearrangement uses TRBV19 and TRBJ1-4; D gene ambiguous. CDR3 nucleotides: TGTGCCAGTAGTATACAGGCAGGTGGAGAAAAACTGTTTTTT. This translates into CASSIQAGGEKLFF.